This T cell receptor beta chain was found in a study of identical twins. This clonotype was recorded at least ten times. The target antigen is unknown. Findings of the study overall: A partial confounding effect on zero-insertion analyses could come from invariant MAIT and iNKT cells. Cord blood's abundant beta clonotypes had fewer insertions, unlike memory repertoires.

The CDR3 runs 13 residues. Trimming took off 4 bases at V and 1 base at J, with 6 bases between the two ends. Germline V CDR1 and CDR2: KGHDR, SFDVKD. Each cDNA held unique molecular identifiers, and template switching gave it a universal primer site. Each CDR3 protein gets one entry after TCRdb re-called the 5' RACE reads with MiXCR. The sample has some 300,000 distinct CDR3 sequences; roughly an eighth are singletons. These data also formed part of another study, on yellow fever vaccine responses in identical twins.

The sample taken for sequencing was CD8+ T cells sorted from blood. This chain uses TRBV24-1 with TRBJ2-5; D is ambiguous. This sequence originates from a woman aged 18 to 35 in good health. CDR3 loop: CATSDEIQETQYF. For the CDR3, the DNA is TGTGCCACCAGTGACGAGATCCAAGAGACCCAGTACTTC.